These 30 T cell receptor beta chains share one sample of origin, sequenced in a study of CD8 T cells in ankylosing spondylitis. TCRdb independently ran MiXCR on the 5' RACE reads; one entry per CDR3 protein. The sample includes under 950,000 distinct CDR3 sequences, over 15% of them seen just once. Their antigen targets remain unknown. Study-wide results and caveats: There was a TCR beta motif, made of several highly homologous variants, that appeared characteristic of ankylosing spondylitis blood.

The sequencing sample was made of blood, either unsorted or a sorted T cell fraction (not recorded which). The source of these receptors is a male donor with ankylosing spondylitis.

This chain uses TRBV20-1 with TRBJ2-5; D perhaps matches TRBD2 (7 bases). Germline V gene lookup returns CDR1 DFQATT and CDR2 SNEGSKA (reference sequence). The CDR3 is made up of 14 amino acids. V gave up 6 bases and J gave up 1 base, with 15 bases separating them. The CDR3 here is CSAGGGSPQETQYF. CDR3 DNA: TGCAGTGCGGGAGGGGGAAGTCCCCAAGAGACCCAGTACTTC.

The V gene is TRBV7-9, the J gene TRBJ1-2; no firm D call. Trimming shortened V by 11 bases and J by 1 base, and 11 bases separated the two germline ends. The germline V gene has CDR1 SEHNR and CDR2 FQNEAQ (reference sequence). CDR3 length equals 12 residues. The CDR3 region has the DNA TGTGCCGAGAGGCGCGGTAACTATGGCTACACCTTC. Its protein is CAERRGNYGYTF.

The V gene is TRBV12-3 or TRBV12-4, the J gene TRBJ1-5; D is undetermined. The CDR3 covers 14 residues. V was shortened by 4 bases and J by 0 bases, with 7 bases between the two germline ends. This CDR3 reads CASSSYSSNQPQHF. The CDR3 bases are TGTGCCAGCAGTTCTTACAGTAGCAATCAGCCCCAGCATTTT.

This clonotype was counted only a few times. This rearrangement joins TRBV4-1 to TRBJ1-2, with a possible D match to TRBD1 (5 bases). This CDR3 has 14 residues. CDR1 MGHRA and CDR2 YSYEKL come from the germline V gene. Trimming cost V 1 base and J 2 bases, with 8 bases left between them. DNA for the CDR3: TGCGCCAGCAGCCAAGGCGACAGAAACTATGGCTACACCTTC. It is translated as CASSQGDRNYGYTF.

This clonotype was observed a handful of times. The chain links TRBV20-1 to TRBJ2-7; 8 bases agree with TRBD2. The CDR3 contains 13 residues. Trimming at V came to 5 bases and at J to 2 bases, leaving 5 bases not matched to a gene. Looked up from germline, CDR1 is DFQATT and CDR2 is SNEGSKA (reference sequence). In DNA, the CDR3 is TGCAGTGCTGGCCCGGGGGGGCCCTACGAGCAGTACTTC. It specifies CSAGPGGPYEQYF.

The count of this clonotype is one. V usage is TRBV6-1 and J usage is TRBJ1-2; D remains unclear. This CDR3 spans 13 amino acids. Germline V gene sequence: CDR1 MNHNS, CDR2 SASEGT. V gave up 0 bases and J gave up 4 bases, with 6 bases separating them. CDR3 amino acids: CASSEATFYGYTF. The CDR3 DNA follows: TGTGCCAGCAGTGAAGCGACATTCTATGGCTACACCTTC.

The gene calls are TRBV6-5 and TRBJ2-7; the D gene is possibly TRBD1 (5 bases). V was shortened by 2 bases and J by 6 bases, with 5 bases between the two germline ends. CDR1 and CDR2 (germline): MNHEY, SVGAGI. The length of the CDR3 is 11 residues. The CDR3 coding sequence is TGTGCCAGCAGTTACGGGGCCGAGCAGTACTTC. This codes for CASSYGAEQYF.

This clonotype has a count of ten or more. The chain employs TRBV12-3 or TRBV12-4 and TRBJ2-5, with TRBD2 identical over 14 bases. V was clipped by 5 bases and J by 4 bases; unmatched bases: 3. CDR3 length: 15 amino acids. The DNA for the CDR3 is TGTGCCAGCAGTCCGGGACTAGCGGGAGTAGAGACCCAGTACTTC. Its protein is CASSPGLAGVETQYF.

In its sample, this clonotype was seen a few times. The CDR3 sequence: CAISEQGMYNEQFF. CDR3 in DNA: TGTGCCATCAGTGAACAGGGGATGTACAATGAGCAGTTCTTC. This chain connects TRBV10-3 to TRBJ2-1; TRBD1 aligns across 7 bases. Losses at the gene ends were 3 bases for V and 4 bases for J; bases not matched to a gene: 3. Germline values: CDR1 ENHRY, CDR2 SYGVKD. The CDR3 loop spans 14 amino acids.

The rearrangement joins TRBV7-9 to TRBJ2-5; TRBD1 matches 7 bases. The CDR3 is made up of 15 amino acids. Germline CDR1 and CDR2: SEHNR and FQNEAQ (reference sequence). The ends lost 2 bases at V and 3 bases at J; junction bases unmatched: 6. In nucleotides, the CDR3 is TGTGCCAGCAGCTTACCCGGGACAGATAAAGAGACCCAGTACTTC. Protein product: CASSLPGTDKETQYF.

In its sample, this clonotype was seen a few times. The chain employs TRBV12-3 or TRBV12-4 and TRBJ1-1; a weak D match, TRBD1 (5 bases). The V end lost 5 bases, the J end lost 6 bases, and 19 bases lay between the germline ends. This CDR3 comprises 15 residues. The CDR3 spells CASSGSGIAGAEAFF. The CDR3 region has the DNA TGTGCCAGCAGTGGTTCAGGGATTGCGGGGGCTGAAGCTTTCTTT.

This clonotype has more than one count but fewer than ten. The rearrangement joins TRBV6-1 to TRBJ1-5; no firm D call. The CDR3 length is 12 residues. Germline CDR1 reads MNHNS; CDR2 reads SASEGT. V was trimmed by 4 bases and J by 15 bases, leaving 16 bases between them. The CDR3 region has the DNA TGTGCCAGCAGTGCAACCGGGAATTCTTTGCATTTT. It encodes CASSATGNSLHF.

The table lists this clonotype with a few counts. This chain links TRBV6-1 with TRBJ2-5, with 7 bases that match TRBD2. V was pared by 7 bases and J by 2 bases, with 13 bases of the junction left unmatched. Looked up from germline, CDR1 is MNHNS and CDR2 is SASEGT. The CDR3 is made up of 16 amino acids. CDR3 bases: TGTGCCAGCAACCCCTACTTACTAGCGAGACAAGAGACCCAGTACTTC. Its translation is CASNPYLLARQETQYF.

The DNA of the CDR3 is TGTGCCATCAGTGATCTTCCCTCTTCTAACTATGGCTACACCTTC. Translated: CAISDLPSSNYGYTF. The rearrangement uses TRBV10-3 and TRBJ1-2; D uncertain. V shed 3 bases and J shed 0 bases, with 11 bases lying between them. Germline CDR1 and CDR2: ENHRY and SYGVKD. The CDR3 spans 15 residues.

V gene TRBV18 combines with J gene TRBJ2-3; D not resolved. The germline V gene encodes CDR1 KGHSH and CDR2 LQKENI. This CDR3 comprises 12 residues. V was shortened by 5 bases and J by 3 bases, with 6 bases between the two germline ends. DNA of the CDR3: TGTGCCAGCTCAGGGTGGACAGATACGCAGTATTTT. Its protein is CASSGWTDTQYF.

Only a few counts were recorded for this clonotype. The chain combines TRBV13 with TRBJ2-3; 9 bases match TRBD1. The V gene's germline CDR1 is PRHDT and CDR2 FYEKMQ (reference sequence). The CDR3 totals 15 residues. V was clipped by 6 bases and J by 4 bases; unmatched bases: 8. This CDR3 is CASRRTGEASDTQYF. The CDR3, as DNA: TGTGCCAGCAGGCGGACAGGGGAGGCCTCAGATACGCAGTATTTT.

This sequence joins TRBV10-3 and TRBJ2-7, with D possibly matching TRBD1 (6 bases). With 2 bases removed from V and 5 bases from J, the gap between germline ends came to 13 bases. The length of the CDR3 is 14 residues. CDR1 is ENHRY and CDR2 is SYGVKD in the germline V gene. The CDR3 sequence: CAISERTVIDEQYF. In DNA form, the CDR3 reads TGTGCCATCAGTGAGAGGACAGTGATCGACGAGCAGTACTTC.

The rearrangement uses TRBV4-2 and TRBJ2-2, with D tentatively TRBD1 (6 bases). Germline CDR1 and CDR2: LGHNA and YNFKEQ. The CDR3 sequence is 15 residues long. With 7 bases removed from V and 2 bases from J, the gap between germline ends came to 14 bases. The CDR3 protein is CASTSGQLNTGELFF. The DNA for the CDR3 is TGTGCCAGCACCAGCGGACAGCTTAACACCGGGGAGCTGTTTTTT.

This clonotype was seen a handful of times. V and J are TRBV28 and TRBJ2-1, with 7 bases fitting TRBD2. V was pared by 6 bases and J by 9 bases, with 11 bases of the junction left unmatched. The CDR3 loop spans 14 amino acids. The germline V gene encodes CDR1 MDHEN and CDR2 SYDVKM. CDR3 protein: CASSIAGTTREQFF. CDR3 in DNA: TGTGCCAGCAGCATCGCCGGGACTACACGTGAGCAGTTCTTC.

This chain links TRBV4-1 with TRBJ1-2; D ambiguous. V shed 2 bases and J shed 8 bases, with 12 bases lying between them. The CDR3 has 13 amino acids. Germline V lookup: CDR1 MGHRA, CDR2 YSYEKL. CDR3 in DNA: TGCGCCAGCAGCCAATTCCACCCGGGGGGCTACACCTTC. Translating gives CASSQFHPGGYTF.

About this clonotype: One end of the junction does not line up with germline, which may come from a read error. This CDR3 is CCASGTSGGPGEQYF. CDR3 nucleotide sequence: TGCTGTGCTTCCGGGACTAGCGGGGGGCCTGGCGAGCAGTACTTC. The chain couples TRBV20-1 to TRBJ2-7; TRBD2 aligns across 15 bases. This CDR3 has 15 residues. Germline V CDR1 and CDR2: DFQATT, SNEGSKA (reference sequence).

The V call is TRBV6-1, the J call TRBJ1-4, with D tentatively TRBD1 (6 bases). Looked up from germline, CDR1 is MNHNS and CDR2 is SASEGT. This CDR3 spans 14 amino acids. The V end lost 6 bases, the J end lost 8 bases, and 16 bases lay between the germline ends. The CDR3 DNA follows: TGTGCCAGCAGGGGAGAGGGGGGCGCGGAAAAACTGTTTTTT. Its protein product is CASRGEGGAEKLFF.

V usage is TRBV20-1 and J usage is TRBJ2-5; perhaps TRBD2 as D (5 bases). Germline CDR1 reads DFQATT; CDR2 reads SNEGSKA (reference sequence). The CDR3 length is 13 residues. Trimming took off 4 bases at V and 2 bases at J, with 11 bases between the two ends. CDR3 loop: CSATRGTQETQYF. The CDR3 DNA reads as TGCAGTGCTACCCGGGGTACTCAAGAGACCCAGTACTTC.

This clonotype was observed a few times. The V call is TRBV7-9, the J call TRBJ1-2, with D maybe TRBD1 (5 bases). CDR3 length: 16 residues. The germline CDR1 and CDR2 sequences are SEHNR and FQNEAQ (reference sequence). Trimming left V 4 bases short and J 3 bases short, with 18 bases between. CDR3 sequence reads: CASSYLGEGLDYGYTF. The CDR3 DNA sequence: TGTGCCAGCAGCTACCTGGGGGAGGGACTCGACTATGGCTACACCTTC.

The chain combines TRBV18 with TRBJ2-5, with 7 bases identical to TRBD1. V lost 6 bases, J lost 4 bases, and 11 bases stayed unmatched. CDR3 length equals 15 residues. CDR1 and CDR2 (germline): KGHSH, LQKENI. Here the CDR3 reads CASSRLGQVGETQYF. In DNA, the CDR3 is TGTGCCAGCTCGCGACTCGGACAGGTTGGAGAGACCCAGTACTTC.

This chain connects TRBV18 to TRBJ2-7, with 12 bases lining up with TRBD1. The V and J ends lost 3 bases and 6 bases, in that order; junction bases with no gene match: 18. The germline V gene encodes CDR1 KGHSH and CDR2 LQKENI. The CDR3 sequence is 19 residues long. The CDR3 spells CASSPPRGTGGGFSGEQYF. The CDR3 nucleotides are TGTGCCAGCTCACCCCCACGAGGGACAGGGGGCGGTTTCTCGGGCGAGCAGTACTTC.

Points on this clonotype: This may arise from a read error, as a much more abundant clone is one base away. V is TRBV24-1 and J is TRBJ2-7; TRBD1 matches at 9 bases. V trimming: 9 bases; J trimming: 1 base; junction bases outside the gene matches: 3. This CDR3 region has 13 residues. Germline V CDR1 and CDR2: KGHDR, SFDVKD. CDR3 region: CATQGQGSYEQYF. In nucleotides, the CDR3 is TGTGCCACCCAAGGACAGGGGTCCTACGAGCAGTACTTC.

The chain employs TRBV15 and TRBJ2-5; 13 positions agree with TRBD2. Trimming removed 3 bases from V and 2 bases from J; junction bases left unmatched: 6. Germline assignment: CDR1 LNHNV and CDR2 YYDKDF (reference sequence). The CDR3 runs 17 residues. The CDR3 reads CATSSPTSGRDQETQYF. CDR3 sequence (DNA): TGTGCCACCAGCAGCCCTACTAGCGGGAGGGATCAAGAGACCCAGTACTTC.

A few counts support this clonotype. CDR3: CASSLDGGHNYGYTF. Here the CDR3 DNA reads TGTGCCAGCAGCTTAGATGGGGGTCATAACTATGGCTACACCTTC. V and J are TRBV11-2 and TRBJ1-2; TRBD1 is a possible D gene (5 bases). Trimming took off 0 bases at V and 1 base at J, with 9 bases between the two ends. The CDR3 consists of 15 residues. Per germline, CDR1 SGHAT and CDR2 FQNNGV.

The V call is TRBV12-3 or TRBV12-4, the J call TRBJ2-3; maybe TRBD2 (6 bases). V lost 7 bases and J lost 2, with 16 bases in between. This CDR3 comprises 15 residues. The CDR3 region has the DNA TGTGCCAGCACCTTATGGGGACTCCACACAGATACGCAGTATTTT. This sequence encodes CASTLWGLHTDTQYF.